The clone carrying this T cell receptor (beta chain) was counted ten times or more. As yet, its antigen is unknown. TCRdb independently ran MiXCR on the 5' RACE reads; one entry per CDR3 protein. The table lists approximately 140,000 distinct CDR3 sequences, 3% to 4.5% of them singletons. Healthy Caucasians were all of the donors. This record comes from a study of identical twins. Study outcomes and limitations: Its conclusions, products of cross-sectional statistical analysis, did not come from following the same donors.

The CDR3 spans 17 residues. CDR1 is ENHRY and CDR2 is SYGVKD in the germline V gene. The clonotype comes from a young man in good health. The specimen was memory T cells sorted from blood. The rearrangement links TRBV10-3 to TRBJ2-3, with TRBD1 as a possible D gene (6 bases). The CDR3: CAVRGETGLSYTDTQYF. In DNA, the CDR3 is TGTGCAGTCAGAGGGGAGACAGGCCTCTCCTACACAGATACGCAGTATTTT.